This T cell receptor beta chain was profiled in a study of PD-1 blockade in classical Hodgkin lymphoma. Overall study findings and caveats: Later analyses included only patients treated at least 1 year post-ASCT.

Remarks on this clone: Its antigen remains unidentified. One end of the junction is discordant with germline, which a read error may explain.

All patients relapsed after autologous stem cell transplantation, and brentuximab vedotin exposure varied. Produced via immunoSEQ multiplex PCR; TCRdb's table is partial and in-frame only. The sample carries some 25,000 clones, roughly four fifths recorded once. The CDR3 spans 16 residues. Germline CDR1 and CDR2: MNHNY and SVGAGI (reference sequence). This sequence joins TRBV6-6 and TRBJ2-7; 9 bases fit TRBD1. The sequence was collected from a human donor with classical Hodgkin lymphoma. The sequencing used peripheral blood mononuclear cells (PBMCs), collected before the second cycle of nivolumab. The CDR3 nucleotides read TGTGCCAGCAGTAACTCGGGACAGGGAATTTTCTACGAGCAGTACTTC. It yields the protein CASSNSGQGIFYEQYF.